Listed below are T cell receptor beta chains from one sample, sequenced in a study of blood T cell repertoires in COVID-19. Sequencing was performed with immunoSEQ multiplex PCR; in TCRdb, only in-frame clones are kept and a portion is missing. The sample contains just over 90,000 clones, roughly 90% of which appear only once. The sequencing sample was made of peripheral blood. All receptors derive from a human donor with active COVID-19. The donor label of this sample is uncertain. Both conserved end residues are part of each CDR3. Fields, in order: D gene, clone size, J gene, V gene, CDR3 DNA, CDR3 protein. The D gene is left open where the match is weak. Size is stated for part of the rows, as once, few or many counts, or as a class when the clone is expanded.

TRBD2,NA,TRBJ2-2,TRBV5-1,TGCGCCAGCAGCTGGGACATCCGGGGGGGCACCGGGGAGCTGTTTTTT,CASSWDIRGGTGELFF
NA,NA,TRBJ1-1,TRBV3-1/TRBV3-2,TGTGCCAGCAGCCAAGGGGGGGAGGCTGAAGCTTTCTTT,CASSQGGEAEAFF
TRBD2,NA,TRBJ2-5,TRBV5-5,TGTGCCAGCAGCTTGGCCTTGGCGGGGGGACTCCAAGAGACCCAGTACTTC,CASSLALAGGLQETQYF
TRBD2,NA,TRBJ2-1,TRBV6-4,TGTGCCAGCAGTGACCGCACTAGCGGGGGTTCCCATGAGCAGTTCTTC,CASSDRTSGGSHEQFF
TRBD2,NA,TRBJ2-1,TRBV6-2/TRBV6-3,TGTGCCAGCAGTTTCAATAGCGGGGGTAGCTCCTACAATGAGCAGTTCTTC,CASSFNSGGSSYNEQFF
NA,NA,TRBJ2-7,TRBV10-1,TGCGCCACCCAAGGGGACTACGAGCAGTACTTC,CATQGDYEQYF
NA,NA,TRBJ1-4,TRBV10-1,TGCGCCAGCAGTGATACGACCGGGGATTTTGAAAAACTGTTTTTT,CASSDTTGDFEKLFF
TRBD1,NA,TRBJ2-6,TRBV19,TGTGCCAGTAGTCCCAGACCGACAGGGGGGCCCTCTGGGGCCAACGTCCTGACTTTC,CASSPRPTGGPSGANVLTF
TRBD2,NA,TRBJ2-7,TRBV19,TGTGCCAGTAGTTCGGTGCGGGGGGCTTCCTACGAGCAGTACTTC,CASSSVRGASYEQYF
TRBD2,once,TRBJ2-1,TRBV5-1,TGCGCCAGCAGCTTGATTAGCGGGGGGACCTACAATGAGCAGTTCTTC,CASSLISGGTYNEQFF
NA,NA,TRBJ1-4,TRBV3-1/TRBV3-2,TGTGCCAGCAGCCAAGATAAGCTGTGGGAAAAACTGTTTTTT,CASSQDKLWEKLFF
TRBD2,NA,TRBJ2-7,TRBV6-2/TRBV6-3,TGTGCCAGCAGTTACTATGGCGGGGGCTACGAGCAGTACTTC,CASSYYGGGYEQYF
NA,NA,TRBJ2-5,TRBV5-4,TGTGCCAGCAGCCAACAGGTCGACCAAGAGACCCAGTACTTC,CASSQQVDQETQYF
NA,NA,TRBJ1-1,TRBV19,TGTGCCAGTAGTACCCGGGGGGGGACAAACACTGAAGCTTTCTTT,CASSTRGGTNTEAFF
TRBD1,NA,TRBJ1-1,TRBV7-9,TGTGCCAGCATCCCAGGTGGACAGGTTGCGCACACTGAAGCTTTCTTT,CASIPGGQVAHTEAFF
NA,NA,TRBJ2-5,TRBV6-5,TGTGCCAGCAGTCCCGCGAGGTCGGAAGAGACCCAGTACTTC,CASSPARSEETQYF
TRBD2,NA,TRBJ2-5,TRBV5-4,TGTGCCAGCAGCTTCCACCCGGGGGGAGAGACCCAGTACTTC,CASSFHPGGETQYF
NA,NA,TRBJ2-7,TRBV11-3,TGTGCCAGCAGCTTAGATGCTAACTCCTACGAGCAGTACTTC,CASSLDANSYEQYF
TRBD2,NA,TRBJ2-1,TRBV27,TGTGCCAGCAGTTCAGCGGGACGTTACAATGAGCAGTTCTTC,CASSSAGRYNEQFF
NA,NA,TRBJ2-1,TRBV2,TGTGCCAGCTCCCCCCAATCCTACAATGAGCAGTTCTTC,CASSPQSYNEQFF
NA,NA,TRBJ2-1,TRBV10-2,TGCGCCAGCAGTGAGTCCAGGGCGAGCTCCTACAATGAGCAGTTCTTC,CASSESRASSYNEQFF
NA,NA,TRBJ1-2,TRBV15,TGTGCCACCAGCAGAGATGCTTGGGAGGTATATGGCTACACCTTC,CATSRDAWEVYGYTF
TRBD2,NA,TRBJ2-7,TRBV5-1,TGCGCCAGCAGCAACCCGGGGGGAGCCTACGAGCAGTACTTC,CASSNPGGAYEQYF
TRBD1,NA,TRBJ2-5,TRBV19,TGTGCCAGTAGTCGCCGGGACAGGGAGACGGAGACCCAGTACTTC,CASSRRDRETETQYF
NA,NA,TRBJ2-7,TRBV18,TGTGCCAGCTCACCCGACTCGGGTAGGTCCTACGAGCAGTACTTC,CASSPDSGRSYEQYF
TRBD1,NA,TRBJ1-1,TRBV5-1,TGCGCCAGCAGCTTGGCGCGACAGGGAGGTGAAGCTTTCTTT,CASSLARQGGEAFF
NA,NA,TRBJ1-1,TRBV27,TGTGCCAGCAGTTTATCGTTCGTGAACACTGAAGCTTTCTTT,CASSLSFVNTEAFF
TRBD1,NA,TRBJ1-2,TRBV6-5,TGTGCCAGCAGTTATGAGACAGGGGGCGAATGGAATGGCTACACCTTC,CASSYETGGEWNGYTF
NA,NA,TRBJ2-3,TRBV3-1/TRBV3-2,TGTGCCAGCAGCCAAGTAGCCGTTTCTAGCACAGATACGCAGTATTTT,CASSQVAVSSTDTQYF
NA,NA,TRBJ1-4,TRBV6-5,TGTGCCAGCAGTTACTCGAACGGGGGTGAAAAACTGTTTTTT,CASSYSNGGEKLFF
TRBD1,NA,TRBJ2-4,TRBV20-1,TGCAGTGCTAGGGACAGGGAAGTGATATACTTC,CSARDREVIYF
TRBD1,NA,TRBJ2-7,TRBV28,TGTGCCAGCAGTTTGACGGGACAGAGAACCTACGAGCAGTACTTC,CASSLTGQRTYEQYF
NA,NA,TRBJ1-1,TRBV5-4,TGTGCCAGCAGGCCTATGGGGGGGGATGAAGCTTTCTTT,CASRPMGGDEAFF
NA,NA,TRBJ1-4,TRBV5-1,TGCGCCAGCAGTCCCACAGGGTCGGCTACTAATGAAAAACTGTTTTTT,CASSPTGSATNEKLFF
TRBD1,NA,TRBJ1-4,TRBV20-1,TGCAGTGCTAGTGACAGGGGGCGTGAAAAACTGTTTTTT,CSASDRGREKLFF
TRBD2,NA,TRBJ2-3,TRBV11-2,TGTGCCAGCAGCTTGACGGGGGGGCGGTCAGATACGCAGTATTTT,CASSLTGGRSDTQYF
NA,NA,TRBJ2-7,TRBV11-2,TGTGCCAGCAGCTTAGTCCCAGGGCCCTACGAGCAGTACTTC,CASSLVPGPYEQYF
NA,few,TRBJ2-2,TRBV7-8,TGTGCCAGCAGCGCCCTTGTGATCCAGGGAGGAGCCGGGGAGCTGTTTTTT,CASSALVIQGGAGELFF
NA,NA,TRBJ1-2,TRBV5-6,TGTGCCAGCCAACGAAGGGGTGGCTACACCTTC,CASQRRGGYTF
TRBD1,NA,TRBJ1-1,TRBV6-5,TGTGCCAGCAGATCTACAGGGGGGGACACTGAAGCTTTCTTT,CASRSTGGDTEAFF
NA,NA,TRBJ1-2,TRBV6-4,TGTGCCAGCAGTGACTCCCACGGGACAAGCTATGGCTACACCTTC,CASSDSHGTSYGYTF
TRBD1,NA,TRBJ2-3,TRBV7-6,TGTGCCAGCAGCTTAGCGGGGACAGGCACAGATACGCAGTATTTT,CASSLAGTGTDTQYF
TRBD2,NA,TRBJ2-7,TRBV5-1,TGCGCCAGCAAAATAGCGGGGGCCGTCTACGAGCAGTACTTC,CASKIAGAVYEQYF
NA,NA,TRBJ2-7,TRBV6-5,TGTGCCAGCATTCTAGTACAGGGCCCCTACGAGCAGTACTTC,CASILVQGPYEQYF
TRBD1,NA,TRBJ2-7,TRBV7-2,TGTGCCAGCAGCTTAGATACGGGACAGGGGGTCTACGAGCAGTACTTC,CASSLDTGQGVYEQYF
NA,NA,TRBJ2-3,TRBV10-3,TGTGCCATTGGGGCACGAAGCACAGATACGCAGTATTTT,CAIGARSTDTQYF
TRBD1,NA,TRBJ2-3,TRBV7-9,TGTGCCAGCATCCTTACAGGGGGCACAGATACGCAGTATTTT,CASILTGGTDTQYF
NA,NA,TRBJ2-5,TRBV4-1,TGCGCCAGCAGCCAAGATATGGCACCCCAAGAGACCCAGTACTTC,CASSQDMAPQETQYF
NA,NA,TRBJ2-7,TRBV11-2,TGTGCCAGCGGAGTCGGATCCTCTGGTGAGCAGTACTTC,CASGVGSSGEQYF
TRBD2,NA,TRBJ2-7,TRBV10-1,TGCGCCAGCCTTGAGCGGGGGGGCCCATACGAGCAGTACTTC,CASLERGGPYEQYF
TRBD2,NA,TRBJ2-3,TRBV5-3,TGTGCCAGAAGCTTAACGGGACTAGCGGCTCCGGATACGCAGTATTTT,CARSLTGLAAPDTQYF
TRBD1,NA,TRBJ1-4,TRBV10-3,TGTGCCATCAGTGGCCACGACAGGGAGGAACTGTTTTTT,CAISGHDREELFF
NA,NA,TRBJ1-5,TRBV11-2,TGTGCCAGCAGCTTAGACTCAGGGGTCGGTCAGCCCCAGCATTTT,CASSLDSGVGQPQHF
TRBD1,NA,TRBJ1-2,TRBV19,TGTGCCAGTAGTATTCTATCCGGGACAGAGAGCTACACCTTC,CASSILSGTESYTF
NA,NA,TRBJ2-2,TRBV5-4,TGTGCCAGCAGCAGGAGCACAACGAGAGCCGGGGAGCTGTTTTTT,CASSRSTTRAGELFF
NA,NA,TRBJ1-1,TRBV5-5,TGTGCCAGCAGCTTGGTTCAGGGTACTGAAGCTTTCTTT,CASSLVQGTEAFF
NA,NA,TRBJ1-6,TRBV19,TGTGCCAGTAGTATACAGGGATTGCGCAATTCACCCCTCCACTTT,CASSIQGLRNSPLHF
NA,NA,TRBJ2-2,TRBV18,TGTGCCAGCTCACCACCTAATCACACCGGGGAGCTGTTTTTT,CASSPPNHTGELFF